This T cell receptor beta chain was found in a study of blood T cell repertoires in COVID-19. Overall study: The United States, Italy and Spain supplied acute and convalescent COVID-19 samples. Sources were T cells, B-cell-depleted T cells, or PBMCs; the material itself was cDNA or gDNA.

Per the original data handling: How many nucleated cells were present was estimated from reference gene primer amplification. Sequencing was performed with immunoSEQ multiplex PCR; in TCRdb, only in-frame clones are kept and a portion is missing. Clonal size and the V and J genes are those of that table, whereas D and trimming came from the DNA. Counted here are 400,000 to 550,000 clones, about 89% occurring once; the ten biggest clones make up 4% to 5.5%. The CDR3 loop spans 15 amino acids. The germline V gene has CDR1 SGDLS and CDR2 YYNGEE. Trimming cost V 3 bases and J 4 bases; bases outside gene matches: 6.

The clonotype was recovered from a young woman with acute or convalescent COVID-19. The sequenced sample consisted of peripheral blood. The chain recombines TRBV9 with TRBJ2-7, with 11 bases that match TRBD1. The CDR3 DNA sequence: TGTGCCAGCAGCGCCACGGACAGGGGGCAATACGAGCAGTACTTC. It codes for CASSATDRGQYEQYF.